This entry is about one TCR beta chain. The antigen remains unidentified. Time point described: week 23, last vaccination. All doses held 300 ug of mutant IDH1 20-mer peptide, with topical imiquimod. The CDR3 loop spans 16 amino acids. Germline values: CDR1 SNHLY, CDR2 FYNNEI. After removal of 6 bases from V and 7 bases from J, the junction contained 15 bases not matched to a gene. Some clones are missing from TCRdb's copy, which holds only in-frame ones; the method was immunoSEQ multiplex PCR. The sample lists roughly 52,000 clones; over 70% were seen once. This entry comes from a study of a mutant IDH1 vaccine in newly diagnosed glioma. Study as a whole: Eight vaccinations reached patients in weeks 1, 3, 5, 7, 11, 15, 19 and 23. In some groups vaccination began 4-6 weeks post-radiotherapy; others received it with temozolomide. Radiotherapy, temozolomide, or both had been given previously, and both were given to most.

The receptor was derived from a man aged 40-49 years with glioma. This chain joins TRBV2 and TRBJ1-2; 9 bases are a match to TRBD1. The source material was PBMCs, sampled from a glioma patient whose treatment included an IDH1 peptide vaccine. As DNA, the CDR3 is TGTGCCAGCAGCCCGGGACAGGGCTCAATCAAAAGTGGCTACACCTTC. Amino acid sequence: CASSPGQGSIKSGYTF. The variable domain in full, with the rest retrieved from reference TRBV2 and TRBJ1-2, is EPEVTQTPSHQVTQMGQEVILRCVPISNHLYFYWYRQILGQKVEFLVSFYNNEISEKSEIFDDQFSVERPDGSNFTLKIRSTKLEDSAMYFCASSPGQGSIKSGYTFGSGTRLTVV.